This T cell receptor beta chain was sequenced during a study of T-cell memory formation after mild COVID-19. Study findings and constraints: Contracting clones from day 15 to 85 had balanced CD4/CD8; later expanders favoured CD4+. Contracting CD4+ clones sat mainly in CM and EM; CD8+ in EMRA.

Points on this clonotype: Its antigen is unknown.

Employing constant-segment primers, 5'RACE generated TCR alpha and TCR beta cDNA libraries bearing sample barcodes and UMIs. TCRdb recomputed calls from the 5' RACE reads with MiXCR, one row per CDR3 protein. This table holds under 650,000 distinct CDR3 sequences, over 15% found once. CDR1 and CDR2 (germline): LGHNA, YSLEER. CDR3 length equals 16 residues. The V and J ends lost 0 bases and 10 bases, in that order; junction bases with no gene match: 9. The sample comprised PBMCs or a T cell subset sorted from them (not recorded which). The TCR was taken from an adult woman who had mild COVID-19 (a few samples of this study predate the infection). Cell type and time point are not known. The chain recombines TRBV4-3 with TRBJ1-6, with 7 bases fitting TRBD1. The CDR3 DNA sequence: TGCGCCAGCAGCCAAGACCCCGGGACAGCAGGCTCACCCCTCCACTTT. Translating gives CASSQDPGTAGSPLHF.